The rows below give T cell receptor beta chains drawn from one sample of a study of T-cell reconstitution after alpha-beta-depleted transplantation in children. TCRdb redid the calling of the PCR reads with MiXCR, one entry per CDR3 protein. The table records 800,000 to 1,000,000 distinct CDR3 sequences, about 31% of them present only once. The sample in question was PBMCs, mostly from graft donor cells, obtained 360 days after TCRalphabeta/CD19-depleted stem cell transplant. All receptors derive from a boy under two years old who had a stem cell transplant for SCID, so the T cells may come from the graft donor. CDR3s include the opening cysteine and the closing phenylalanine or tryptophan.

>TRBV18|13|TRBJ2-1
CASSAGGGYEQFF
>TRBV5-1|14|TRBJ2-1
CASSLVWAYNEQFF
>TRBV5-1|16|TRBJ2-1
CASRSRSVGGYNEQFF
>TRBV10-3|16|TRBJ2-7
CAISDPGTGGTYEQYF
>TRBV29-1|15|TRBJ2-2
CSVGPTGSNTGELFF
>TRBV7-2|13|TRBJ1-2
CASSTTGPGGYTF
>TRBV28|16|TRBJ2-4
CASSLEDRGLVNIQYF
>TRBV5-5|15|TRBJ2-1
CASRWGGGVNNEQFF
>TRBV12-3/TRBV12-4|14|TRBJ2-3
CASSFGGGTDTQYF
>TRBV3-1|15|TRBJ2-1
CASSQGTGTWNEQFF
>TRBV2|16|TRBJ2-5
CASSDLGRPLQETQYF
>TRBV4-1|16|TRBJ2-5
CASSLTGRGLPETQYF
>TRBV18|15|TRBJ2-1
CASSPRMGDMDEQFF
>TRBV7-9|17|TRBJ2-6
CASSLDAGKHGANVLTF
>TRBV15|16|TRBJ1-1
CATSRGEAGRNTEAFF
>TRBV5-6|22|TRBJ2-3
CASSRTGPGSERPFLGGDTQYF
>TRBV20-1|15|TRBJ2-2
CSARSTGGGTGELFF
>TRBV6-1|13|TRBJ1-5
CASLVGSNQPQHF
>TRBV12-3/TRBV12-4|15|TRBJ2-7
CASSLRVRETYEQYF
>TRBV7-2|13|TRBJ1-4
CASRETNNEKLFF
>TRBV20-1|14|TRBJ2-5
CSASPRGVQETQYF
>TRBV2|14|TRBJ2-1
CASSEGPGGDEQFF
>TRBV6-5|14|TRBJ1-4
CASSYGGGDEKLFF
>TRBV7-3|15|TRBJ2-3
CASSLGAGGRDTQYF
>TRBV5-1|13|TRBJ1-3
CASSSGSGNTIYF
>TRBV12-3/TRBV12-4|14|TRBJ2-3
CASSLAHLTDTQYF